These 30 T cell receptor beta chains were sequenced from one sample in a study of cytomegalovirus exposure and HLA in healthy donors. PCR used 60 Vbeta primers and 13 Jbeta primers. Sequenced by immunoSEQ multiplex PCR; TCRdb stores in-frame clones only, minus some. The table includes fewer than 200,000 clones, 79% detected once. The sequenced material came from PBMCs. The source of these receptors is a woman between 35 and 50 years old in good health and CMV-seronegative.

This chain joins TRBV27 and TRBJ2-1, with TRBD2 identical over 13 bases. V shed 6 bases, J shed 0 bases, and the junction held 8 bases outside the gene matches. This CDR3 spans 18 amino acids. Germline-derived CDR1 and CDR2 are MNHEY and SMNVEV (reference sequence). The CDR3, as DNA: TGTGCCAGCAGCCCTACTAGCGGGGGGGCTCGCTCCTACAATGAGCAGTTCTTC. Its protein is CASSPTSGGARSYNEQFF.

The chain is built from TRBV6-5 and TRBJ2-7; 7 bases are shared with TRBD1. The CDR3 totals 14 residues. Germline V CDR1 and CDR2: MNHEY, SVGAGI. The trim removed 5 bases at V and 0 bases at J, leaving 4 bases unmatched. The CDR3 nucleotides are TGTGCCAGCAGTAGAGGACAGGTCTCCTACGAGCAGTACTTC. Translation gives CASSRGQVSYEQYF.

The J gene is TRBJ1-2, the V gene TRBV6-1, with TRBD1 matching over 7 bases. V gave up 0 bases and J gave up 7 bases; unmatched junction bases: 5. From germline, CDR1 is MNHNS and CDR2 SASEGT. The CDR3 has 14 residues. The CDR3 protein is CASSEAEGACGYTF. In DNA, the CDR3 is TGTGCCAGCAGTGAAGCTGAGGGGGCGTGTGGCTACACCTTC.

The genes are TRBV27 and TRBJ2-5; D gene ambiguous. This CDR3 has 18 amino acids. V was pared by 2 bases and J by 4 bases, with 23 bases between. Germline CDR1 is MNHEY and CDR2 is SMNVEV (reference sequence). CDR3 DNA: TGTGCCAGCAGTTTACCCTCTCACGATGTGGTGGCCCCAGAGACCCAGTACTTC. This codes for CASSLPSHDVVAPETQYF.

The genes are TRBV5-1 and TRBJ2-1, with D possibly matching TRBD2 (5 bases). V shed 0 bases and J shed 11 bases, with 12 bases lying between them. The CDR3 sequence is 13 residues long. Per the germline V gene, CDR1 is SGHRS and CDR2 is YFSETQ. The CDR3 reads CASSLVATRKQFF. CDR3 coding DNA: TGCGCCAGCAGCTTGGTAGCTACTAGAAAGCAGTTCTTC.

The chain has TRBV11-2 and TRBJ1-2; D uncertain. V lost 2 bases and J lost 6, with 19 bases in between. The CDR3 covers 16 residues. Germline V gene lookup returns CDR1 SGHAT and CDR2 FQNNGV. In DNA, the CDR3 is TGTGCCAGCAGCTTAACCCCCGTCAGCGCTGCAGATGGCTACACCTTC. This sequence encodes CASSLTPVSAADGYTF.

This chain joins TRBV28 and TRBJ2-2; TRBD2 aligns across 11 bases. The junction had 7 bases not matched to a gene; V was cut back by 4 bases and J by 3 bases. This CDR3 comprises 17 residues. Germline V gene sequence: CDR1 MDHEN, CDR2 SYDVKM. This CDR3 reads CASSSLSGRAYTGELFF. In nucleotides, the CDR3 is TGTGCCAGCAGTTCCCTTAGCGGGAGGGCCTACACCGGGGAGCTGTTTTTT.

The chain recombines TRBV7-9 with TRBJ1-5; 11 positions match TRBD1. The trim removed 6 bases at V and 7 bases at J, leaving 11 bases unmatched. CDR1 is SEHNR, CDR2 FQNEAQ, per germline (reference sequence). The CDR3 length is 16 residues. The CDR3 DNA reads as TGTGCCAGCAGTTCATATGGACAGGGGGCTTGGCAGCCCCAGCATTTT. Amino acid sequence: CASSSYGQGAWQPQHF.

V gene TRBV5-1 combines with J gene TRBJ2-5; 8 bases fit TRBD2. The V gene end was trimmed by 0 bases and the J gene end by 2 bases; junction bases not matched to a gene: 6. Germline assignment: CDR1 SGHRS and CDR2 YFSETQ. The CDR3 length is 16 residues. DNA for the CDR3: TGCGCCAGCAGCTTGGGGTTAGCGGGGATACAAGAGACCCAGTACTTC. It codes for CASSLGLAGIQETQYF.

The chain links TRBV7-8 to TRBJ2-7; D unclear. This CDR3 is 12 amino acids long. The germline V gene encodes CDR1 SGHVS and CDR2 FQNEAQ. V lost 5 bases, J lost 6 bases, and 11 bases lay in between. CDR3 nucleotide sequence: TGTGCCAGCAGCCCTACTCTGAGCGAGCAGTACTTC. The encoded protein is CASSPTLSEQYF.

The rearrangement uses TRBV5-6 and TRBJ1-1; 7 bases map to TRBD1. CDR3 length: 17 residues. Germline CDR1 SGHDT, CDR2 YYEEEE. J was trimmed by 1 base and V by 2 bases; bases with no gene match: 11. CDR3 bases: TGTGCCAGCAGCTTTAAGGGGGCAGGGTGGGAGAACACTGAAGCTTTCTTT. Translation gives CASSFKGAGWENTEAFF.

CDR3 sequence: CASRDRETAFF. The CDR3 DNA follows: TGTGCCAGCAGGGACAGGGAGACGGCTTTCTTT. J is TRBJ1-1 and V is TRBV6-5; 8 bases line up with TRBD1. This CDR3 spans 11 amino acids. In germline, CDR1 is MNHEY, CDR2 SVGAGI. The trim removed 6 bases at V and 11 bases at J, leaving 5 bases unmatched.

The chain couples TRBV6-5 to TRBJ2-1; 9 bases match TRBD1. Germline trimming cut 6 bases from V and 9 bases from J; bases unmatched to any gene: 12. The CDR3 runs 15 residues. From germline, CDR1 is MNHEY and CDR2 SVGAGI. The CDR3 DNA reads as TGTGCCAGCAGGCCACAGGGGGCTTTGGGCTTTGAGCAGTTCTTC. Translation: CASRPQGALGFEQFF.

In this sample, this clone turned up once. The CDR3 here is CASQRGLAKNIQYF. The CDR3 bases are TGCGCCAGCCAGCGGGGACTAGCCAAAAACATTCAGTACTTC. The chain employs TRBV5-1 and TRBJ2-4; the match to TRBD2 covers 7 bases. The junction had 4 bases not matched to a gene; V was cut back by 7 bases and J by 0 bases. The germline gives CDR1 SGHRS, CDR2 YFSETQ. The CDR3 extends over 14 amino acids.

This chain uses TRBV27 with TRBJ2-5; D perhaps matches TRBD2 (5 bases). CDR1 is MNHEY and CDR2 is SMNVEV in the germline V gene (reference sequence). The CDR3 consists of 18 residues. Deletions cut 6 bases from V and 1 base from J, with 24 bases between. The DNA of the CDR3 is TGTGCCAGCAGACCCCTAACCCTAGGCGGGCTCCTCCAAGAGACCCAGTACTTC. The encoded protein is CASRPLTLGGLLQETQYF.

V and J are TRBV6-5 and TRBJ2-1; 9 bases agree with TRBD1. This CDR3 is 14 amino acids long. Per the germline V gene, CDR1 is MNHEY and CDR2 is SVGAGI. Trimming took 6 bases from V and 7 from J; bases not matched to a gene: 7. CDR3 sequence: CASSYGTGWNEQFF. In nucleotides, the CDR3 is TGTGCCAGCAGCTACGGGACAGGGTGGAATGAGCAGTTCTTC.

The chain is built from TRBV6-5 and TRBJ1-5; TRBD1 might be the D (5 bases). The germline gives CDR1 MNHEY, CDR2 SVGAGI. With 6 bases removed from V and 0 bases from J, the gap between germline ends came to 12 bases. CDR3 size: 15 residues. CDR3 bases: TGTGCCAGCAGGGCGACAGTTAATAGCAATCAGCCCCAGCATTTT. Translated, it gives CASRATVNSNQPQHF.

This clone was counted once. V is TRBV6-5 and J is TRBJ2-1; 9 bases agree with TRBD1. The germline V gene has CDR1 MNHEY and CDR2 SVGAGI. The V segment lost 6 bases and the J segment 4 bases; nucleotides outside the gene matches: 4. The CDR3 runs to 14 residues. This CDR3 is CASRVGTGYNEQFF. CDR3 nucleotides: TGTGCCAGCAGGGTAGGGACAGGGTACAATGAGCAGTTCTTC.

The chain combines TRBV6-5 with TRBJ2-1; 9 nucleotides line up with TRBD2. The length of the CDR3 is 15 residues. Germline CDR1 is MNHEY and CDR2 is SVGAGI. With V trimmed by 6 bases and J by 7 bases, 10 bases remained unmatched. Here the CDR3 DNA reads TGTGCCAGCAGGTCATCCGCGGGGGGGCCTAATGAGCAGTTCTTC. Residues: CASRSSAGGPNEQFF.

CDR3 bases: TGTGCCAGCAGTTACCGGCAGGGGCGCACAGATACGCAGTATTTT. Its protein product is CASSYRQGRTDTQYF. The chain links TRBV6-6 to TRBJ2-3; D is possibly TRBD1 (6 bases). Germline V lookup: CDR1 MNHNY, CDR2 SVGAGI (reference sequence). Between the trimmed V and J ends, which lost 2 bases and 1 base, there was a span of 10 bases. The CDR3 extends over 15 amino acids.

This clone showed up just a few times. The chain uses TRBV27 and TRBJ2-1, with a tentative D call TRBD2 (5 bases). V was clipped by 3 bases and J by 8 bases, with 11 bases between them. CDR1 and CDR2 (germline): MNHEY, SMNVEV (reference sequence). This CDR3 has 13 amino acids. This CDR3 reads CASSFGERYEQFF. The CDR3 nucleotides are TGTGCCAGCAGTTTTGGGGAGAGGTATGAGCAGTTCTTC.

The genes are TRBV28 and TRBJ2-3; the D is unclear. V was clipped by 2 bases and J by 4 bases, with 7 bases between them. This CDR3 region has 13 residues. The germline gives CDR1 MDHEN, CDR2 SYDVKM. CDR3 sequence (DNA): TGTGCCAGCAGTTTAAGTGAGCCAGATACGCAGTATTTT. Residues: CASSLSEPDTQYF.

The rearrangement links TRBV10-3 to TRBJ2-1, with D possibly TRBD2 on 6 matching bases. This CDR3 contains 15 residues. Germline CDR1 and CDR2: ENHRY and SYGVKD. Trimming removed 6 bases at V and 5 bases at J, with 17 bases between. This CDR3 reads CAISETSFNDNEQFF. CDR3 DNA sequence: TGTGCCATCAGCGAGACTAGTTTTAATGACAATGAGCAGTTCTTC.

J is TRBJ1-1 and V is TRBV5-4; D gene uncertain. This CDR3 is built from 13 residues. V lost 6 bases, J lost 3 bases, and 12 bases lay in between. CDR1 is SGHNT and CDR2 is YYREEE in the germline V gene (reference sequence). CDR3 nucleotide sequence: TGTGCCAGCACGGGAGCGTGGGACACTGAAGCTTTCTTT. As protein: CASTGAWDTEAFF.

The table lists this clone with a few counts. The chain has TRBV5-4 and TRBJ1-5, with TRBD1 matching over 7 bases. This CDR3 region has 13 residues. The germline CDR1 and CDR2 sequences are SGHNT and YYREEE (reference sequence). J lost 7 bases, V lost 4 bases, and 5 bases had no gene match. CDR3 DNA: TGTGCCAGCAGCGCCGACAGGGCACAGCCCCAGCATTTT. It specifies CASSADRAQPQHF.

This clone showed up just once. The rearrangement links TRBV28 to TRBJ2-2, with TRBD1 identical over 7 bases. V lost 2 bases to trimming and J lost 6 bases; unmatched junction nucleotides: 3. CDR1 and CDR2 (germline): MDHEN, SYDVKM. The CDR3 is 14 residues long. CDR3 DNA: TGTGCCAGCAGTTTACTCCAGGGGGCCGGGGAGCTGTTTTTT. Its protein product is CASSLLQGAGELFF.

This chain joins TRBV19 and TRBJ2-2, with 12 bases that match TRBD2. V shed 3 bases and J 9 bases; nucleotides not matched to a gene: 8. Germline V CDR1 and CDR2: LNHDA, SQIVND (reference sequence). The length of the CDR3 is 16 residues. The CDR3 nucleotides read TGTGCCAGTAGTATCCCGACTAGCGGGAGAAGCCGGGAGCTGTTTTTT. Its protein product is CASSIPTSGRSRELFF.

This CDR3 reads CATSREAVGEKLFF. CDR3 bases: TGTGCCACCAGCAGAGAAGCAGTGGGCGAAAAACTGTTTTTT. The chain employs TRBV15 and TRBJ1-4; D not resolved. The germline V gene encodes CDR1 LNHNV and CDR2 YYDKDF (reference sequence). The V end was cut by 0 bases, the J end by 8 bases, with 10 bases between. CDR3 length equals 14 residues.

The chain couples TRBV2 to TRBJ1-4; tentatively, D is TRBD1 (5 bases). Trimming took 8 bases from V and 8 from J, leaving 15 bases between them. This CDR3 has 13 amino acids. Germline-derived CDR1 and CDR2 are SNHLY and FYNNEI. CDR3 sequence reads: CASSWGGKEKLFF. The CDR3 DNA follows: TGTGCCAGCTCTTGGGGCGGTAAGGAAAAACTGTTTTTT.

The chain uses TRBV7-9 and TRBJ1-5, with a tentative D call TRBD1 (5 bases). The CDR3 spans 14 residues. Trimming cost V 5 bases and J 3 bases, with 11 bases left between them. CDR1 is SEHNR, CDR2 FQNEAQ, per germline (reference sequence). CDR3 DNA sequence: TGTGCCAGCAGCCCTCCAGGGAACAATCAGCCCCAGCATTTT. Amino acid sequence: CASSPPGNNQPQHF.